This TCR beta chain comes out of a study of vaccination and CD4 T cells after COVID-19. Study overall: Overlapping spike peptides served as the stimulus for the cells. These peptides came from SARS-CoV-2 and from the common cold coronaviruses HCoV-NL63, HCoV-OC43 and HCoV-229E.

V shed 6 bases and J shed 0 bases, with 5 bases lying between them. The CDR3 loop spans 12 amino acids. Germline loops: CDR1 MDHEN, CDR2 SYDVKM. Concerning this clonotype itself: Antigen specificity is unknown.

Once obtained from cultured CD4+ T cells, the DNA was sequenced using the Oncomine TCR Beta short-read assay. TCRdb redid the calling of the PCR reads with MiXCR, one entry per CDR3 protein. The data contain fewer than 20,000 distinct CDR3 sequences, roughly 76% of them singletons. Treatment: approximately 9-day PBMC culture with coronavirus spike peptide pools or control peptides (ViraFEST assay). The source of this sequence is a human donor who had recovered from COVID-19. The sample comprised CD4+ T cells from blood, cultured in vitro. The chain links TRBV28 to TRBJ1-1; D remains ambiguous. Written as DNA, the CDR3 is TGTGCCAGCAGCCCCTTGAACACTGAAGCTTTCTTT. This encodes CASSPLNTEAFF.